The entry below describes one T cell receptor beta chain. The target antigen is unknown. The CDR3 contains 14 residues. Trimming took 5 bases from V and 2 from J, leaving 14 bases between them. Germline V lookup: CDR1 SGHRS, CDR2 YFSETQ. Treatment described: 19 received Ad26.COV2.S at low or high dose, single or two shots; roughly five received placebo; per-sample allocation not given. Repertoires come from day 63 after the first vaccine or placebo injection. This vaccine is an Ad26 vector that expresses the Wuhan-strain SARS-CoV-2 spike. The data are from a study of Ad26.COV2.S vaccination and SARS-CoV-2 variants. Study at large: Intramuscular Ad26.COV2.S at 5x10^10 or 1x10^11 viral particles.

Measured with immunoSEQ multiplex PCR; TCRdb has only the in-frame clones, and not every one. Of roughly 300,000 clones listed, around 88% are singletons. Overall study findings and caveats: Placebo recipients trailed vaccine recipients in spike-specific TCR breadth. Post-vaccination breadth of spike-specific CD8+ and CD4+ T cell responses was reportedly substantial.

The rearrangement uses TRBV5-1 and TRBJ2-7; D tentatively reads TRBD1 or TRBD2 (5 bases each). The sequences come from peripheral blood, collected in a trial of Ad26.COV2.S vaccine versus placebo. The receptor comes from a person aged 18-60 years who received the Ad26.COV2.S COVID-19 vaccine or a placebo. The CDR3, as DNA: TGCGCCAGCAGATCCCGGGACGGCACCTACGAGCAGTACTTC. This encodes CASRSRDGTYEQYF.